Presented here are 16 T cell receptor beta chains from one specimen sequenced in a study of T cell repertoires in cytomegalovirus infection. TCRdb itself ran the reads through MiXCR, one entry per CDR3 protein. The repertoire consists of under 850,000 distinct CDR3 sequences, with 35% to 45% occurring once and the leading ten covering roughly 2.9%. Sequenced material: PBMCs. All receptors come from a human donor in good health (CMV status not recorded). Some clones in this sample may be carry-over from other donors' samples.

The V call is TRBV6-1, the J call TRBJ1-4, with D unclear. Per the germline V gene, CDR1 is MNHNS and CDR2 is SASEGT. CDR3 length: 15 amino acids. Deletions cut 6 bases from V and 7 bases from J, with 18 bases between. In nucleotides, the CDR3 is TGTGCCAGCAGCCTCAACAAGATGAGAGGTGAAAAACTGTTTTTT. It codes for CASSLNKMRGEKLFF.

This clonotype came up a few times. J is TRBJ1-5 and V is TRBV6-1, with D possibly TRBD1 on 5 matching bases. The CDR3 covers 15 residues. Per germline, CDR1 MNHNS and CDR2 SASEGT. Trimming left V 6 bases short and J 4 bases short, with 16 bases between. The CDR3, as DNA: TGTGCCAGCAGGCTGGGACCCCTCCCAAATCAGCCCCAGCATTTT. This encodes CASRLGPLPNQPQHF.

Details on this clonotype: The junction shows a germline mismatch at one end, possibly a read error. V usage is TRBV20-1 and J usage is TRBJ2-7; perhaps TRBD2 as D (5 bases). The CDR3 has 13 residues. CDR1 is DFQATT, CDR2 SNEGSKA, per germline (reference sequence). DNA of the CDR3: TGCAGTGCCAGAGGGCAGGAGAGCTACGAGCAGTACTTC. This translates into CSARGQESYEQYF.

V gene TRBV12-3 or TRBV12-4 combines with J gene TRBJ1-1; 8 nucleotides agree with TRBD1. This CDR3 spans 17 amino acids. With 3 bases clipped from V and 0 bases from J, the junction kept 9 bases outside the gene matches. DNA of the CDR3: TGTGCCAGCAGTTTTTTAAACAGGGGGTTTTTGAACACTGAAGCTTTCTTT. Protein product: CASSFLNRGFLNTEAFF.

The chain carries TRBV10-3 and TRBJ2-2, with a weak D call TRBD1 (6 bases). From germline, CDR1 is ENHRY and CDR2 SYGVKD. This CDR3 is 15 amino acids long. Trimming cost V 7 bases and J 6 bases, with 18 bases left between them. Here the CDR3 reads CAIKATGATAGELFF. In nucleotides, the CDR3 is TGTGCCATCAAAGCGACAGGTGCTACCGCCGGGGAGCTGTTTTTT.

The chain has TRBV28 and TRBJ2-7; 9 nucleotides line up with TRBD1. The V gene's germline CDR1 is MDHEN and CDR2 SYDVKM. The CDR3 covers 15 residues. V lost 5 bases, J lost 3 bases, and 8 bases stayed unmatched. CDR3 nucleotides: TGTGCCAGCAGTCGTTCGACAGGGGGAGTCTACGAGCAGTACTTC. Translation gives CASSRSTGGVYEQYF.

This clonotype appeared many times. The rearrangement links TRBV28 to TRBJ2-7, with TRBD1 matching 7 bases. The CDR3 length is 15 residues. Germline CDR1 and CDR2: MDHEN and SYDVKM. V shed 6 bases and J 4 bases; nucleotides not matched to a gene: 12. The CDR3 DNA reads TGTGCCAGCAGGGATGAGGACAGGCAACCTTACGAGCAGTACTTC. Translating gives CASRDEDRQPYEQYF.

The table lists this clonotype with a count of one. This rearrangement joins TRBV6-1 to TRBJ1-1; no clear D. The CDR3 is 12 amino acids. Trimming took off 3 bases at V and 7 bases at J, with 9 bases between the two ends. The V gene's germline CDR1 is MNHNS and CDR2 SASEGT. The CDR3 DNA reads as TGTGCCAGCAGTGACAGACAAGGTGAAGCTTTCTTT. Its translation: CASSDRQGEAFF.

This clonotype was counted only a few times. The CDR3 protein is CASSLGGRAGVAGGEQFF. DNA of the CDR3: TGTGCCAGCAGTTTGGGCGGGAGAGCCGGGGTGGCAGGAGGTGAGCAGTTCTTC. The chain employs TRBV12-3 or TRBV12-4 and TRBJ2-1; 7 bases line up with TRBD2. The CDR3 is 18 amino acids. V shed 3 bases and J 9 bases; nucleotides not matched to a gene: 20.

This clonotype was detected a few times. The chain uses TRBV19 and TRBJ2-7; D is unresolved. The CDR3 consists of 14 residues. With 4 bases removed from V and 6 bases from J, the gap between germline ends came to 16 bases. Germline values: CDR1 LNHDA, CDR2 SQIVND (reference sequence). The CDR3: CASSSRGFGSEQYF. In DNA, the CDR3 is TGTGCCAGTAGTAGCCGCGGCTTCGGAAGCGAGCAGTACTTC.

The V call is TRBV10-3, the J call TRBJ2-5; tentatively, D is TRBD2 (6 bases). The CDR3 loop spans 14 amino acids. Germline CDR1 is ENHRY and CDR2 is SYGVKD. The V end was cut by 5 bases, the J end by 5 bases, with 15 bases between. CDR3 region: CAISPGTLGETQYF. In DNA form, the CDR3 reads TGTGCCATCAGTCCCGGGACTTTGGGGGAGACCCAGTACTTC.

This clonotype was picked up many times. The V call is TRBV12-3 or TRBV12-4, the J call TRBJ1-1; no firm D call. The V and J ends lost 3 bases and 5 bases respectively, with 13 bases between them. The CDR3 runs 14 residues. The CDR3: CASSLTAGETEAFF. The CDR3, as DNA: TGTGCCAGCAGTTTGACCGCGGGAGAAACTGAAGCTTTCTTT.

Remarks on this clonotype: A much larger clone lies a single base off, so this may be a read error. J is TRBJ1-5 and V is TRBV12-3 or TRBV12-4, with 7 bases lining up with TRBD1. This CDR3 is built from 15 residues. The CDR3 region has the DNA TGTGCCTGCAGTTTAGACAGGGAACGCGGGCAGCCCCAGCATTTT. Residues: CACSLDRERGQPQHF.

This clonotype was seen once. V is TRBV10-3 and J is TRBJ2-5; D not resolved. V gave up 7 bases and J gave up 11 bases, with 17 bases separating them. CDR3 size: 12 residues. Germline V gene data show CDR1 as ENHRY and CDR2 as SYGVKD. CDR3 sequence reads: CAITTRTKGQYF. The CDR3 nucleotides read TGTGCCATCACCACCAGGACGAAGGGACAGTACTTC.

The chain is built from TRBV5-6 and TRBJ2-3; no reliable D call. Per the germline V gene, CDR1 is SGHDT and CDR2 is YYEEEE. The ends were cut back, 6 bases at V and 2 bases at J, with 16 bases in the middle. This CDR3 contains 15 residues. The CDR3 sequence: CASTSDTAFTDTQYF. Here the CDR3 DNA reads TGTGCCAGCACTTCCGATACAGCCTTCACAGATACGCAGTATTTT.

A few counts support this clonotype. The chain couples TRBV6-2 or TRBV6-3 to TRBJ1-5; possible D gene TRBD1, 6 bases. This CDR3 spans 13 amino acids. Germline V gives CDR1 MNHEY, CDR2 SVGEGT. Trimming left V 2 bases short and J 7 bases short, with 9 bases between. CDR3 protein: CASSYTGRQPQHF. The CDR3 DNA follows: TGTGCCAGCAGTTACACAGGGAGGCAGCCCCAGCATTTT.